This is a list of T cell receptor beta chains from one sample in a study of blood T cells in healthy people across ages. TCRdb reanalysed the 5' RACE reads using MiXCR and keeps one entry per CDR3 protein. The sample has about 840,000 distinct CDR3 sequences; under 35% are singletons. These same data were also listed under a study on T cells of mothers and their children.

The sample consisted of blood. The receptor source for this set is a woman aged 35 to 49 in good health. The CDR3 runs from the conserved cysteine through the conserved F or W. Each record gives: J gene, clone size, D gene, V gene, CDR3 protein, CDR3 DNA. A D gene is named only where the DNA matches it firmly. Clone sizes are given selectively: once, few, many, or a class where the clone is expanded.

>TRBJ2-7|many|-|TRBV2
CASSGGRAAASYEQYF
TGTGCCAGCAGTGGGGGGCGGGCAGCAGCCTCCTACGAGCAGTACTTC
>TRBJ2-7|many|TRBD1|TRBV6-2/TRBV6-3
CASRGTGGSEQYF
TGTGCCAGCAGGGGGACAGGGGGCTCCGAGCAGTACTTC
>TRBJ2-5|many|TRBD2|TRBV11-2
CASSQGTSGKTQYF
TGTGCCAGCAGCCAGGGGACTAGCGGAAAGACCCAGTACTTC
>TRBJ2-3|-|-|TRBV7-2
CTSSLGGIALEQYF
TGTACCAGCAGCTTAGGGGGGATAGCTCTCGAGCAGTATTTT
>TRBJ1-2|many|TRBD1|TRBV15
CATSRGTGGVYGYTF
TGTGCCACCAGCAGAGGGACAGGGGGCGTTTATGGCTACACCTTC
>TRBJ2-5|many|TRBD1|TRBV24-1
CATSAAGGASETQYF
TGTGCCACCAGTGCGGCAGGGGGCGCTTCCGAGACCCAGTACTTC
>TRBJ2-1|few|TRBD2|TRBV6-1
CASRETRGAISYNEQFF
TGTGCCAGCCGCGAAACGCGGGGGGCGATATCCTACAATGAGCAGTTCTTC
>TRBJ1-1|-|TRBD1|TRBV5-4
CASSPNDRGGSRNTEAFF
TGTGCCAGCAGCCCTAACGACAGGGGAGGATCTAGGAACACTGAAGCTTTCTTT
>TRBJ1-6|few|-|TRBV9
CASSGGTSSPLHF
TGTGCCAGCAGCGGCGGGACAAGTTCACCCCTCCACTTT
>TRBJ2-7|many|TRBD1|TRBV20-1
CSASLTGAGYEQYF
TGCAGTGCTAGCTTGACAGGGGCGGGGTACGAGCAGTACTTC
>TRBJ1-2|once|TRBD1|TRBV5-1
CASSSDRGTAYGYTF
TGCGCCAGCAGCTCGGACAGGGGGACGGCCTATGGCTACACCTTC
>TRBJ2-3|many|-|TRBV10-3
CATSEPGELDTQYF
TGTGCCACCTCGGAACCAGGGGAATTGGATACGCAGTATTTT
>TRBJ2-4|-|TRBD1|TRBV7-3
CASSPGDRPNIQYF
TGTGCCAGCAGCCCTGGGGACAGGCCAAACATTCAGTACTTC
>TRBJ2-5|-|-|TRBV2
CASRTTGLEETQYF
TGTGCCAGCAGAACAACAGGGCTCGAAGAGACCCAGTACTTT
>TRBJ2-1|few|TRBD2|TRBV7-2
CASSVPGLAGGRTQFF
TGTGCCAGCAGCGTTCCGGGACTAGCGGGGGGGCGGACCCAGTTCTTC
>TRBJ2-1|many|-|TRBV3-1
CASSQEGGAYNEQFF
TGTGCCAGCAGCCAGGAGGGGGGCGCCTACAATGAGCAGTTCTTC
>TRBJ1-1|once|TRBD1|TRBV6-4
CASRPQGAPSTEAFF
TGTGCCAGCAGGCCACAGGGGGCGCCGAGCACTGAAGCTTTCTTT
>TRBJ2-7|many|-|TRBV6-2/TRBV6-3
CASSDYTGASYEQYF
TGTGCCAGCAGTGACTACACTGGGGCGTCCTACGAGCAGTACTTC
>TRBJ2-7|few|-|TRBV10-3
CAISERVDGSYEQYF
TGTGCCATCAGTGAAAGAGTTGACGGCTCCTACGAGCAGTACTTC
>TRBJ2-1|-|TRBD2|TRBV6-5
CASSYLGGTSGVNNEQFF
TGTGCCAGCAGTTACCTAGGCGGAACTAGCGGAGTAAACAATGAGCAGTTCTTC
>TRBJ1-2|few|-|TRBV5-1
CASSLEIAVGYTF
TGCGCCAGCAGCTTGGAAATCGCAGTCGGCTACACCTTC
>TRBJ1-5|few|-|TRBV28
CASIQRGDQPQHF
TGTGCCAGCATTCAGCGGGGAGATCAGCCCCAGCATTTT
>TRBJ2-7|few|-|TRBV28
CATGAEEQYF
TGTGCCACGGGGGCGGAGGAGCAGTACTTC
>TRBJ2-7|few|TRBD2|TRBV20-1
CSARDTGGTYEQYF
TGCAGTGCTAGAGATACGGGGGGGACCTACGAGCAGTACTTC
>TRBJ2-7|many|-|TRBV25-1
CASSPLDGSSYEQYF
TGTGCCAGCAGTCCCCTGGACGGGAGCTCCTACGAGCAGTACTTC
>TRBJ2-3|many|-|TRBV9
CASSDARGGLTDTQYF
TGTGCCAGCAGCGATGCTAGGGGGGGGCTCACAGATACGCAGTATTTT
>TRBJ1-6|many|-|TRBV20-1
CSAPLQRGGEISPLHF
TGCAGTGCTCCTTTACAACGAGGGGGAGAAATTTCACCCCTCCACTTT
>TRBJ2-2|few|-|TRBV5-5
CASSPGFNTGELFF
TGTGCCAGCAGCCCGGGATTTAACACCGGGGAGCTGTTTTTT
>TRBJ2-5|-|TRBD1|TRBV7-2
CASSPRTGGFEQYF
TGTGCCAGCAGCCCTAGGACAGGGGGCTTTGAGCAGTACTTC
>TRBJ1-5|-|-|TRBV20-1
CSAMDGDQPQHF
TGCAGTGCCATGGACGGCGATCAGCCCCAGCATTTT
>TRBJ2-7|many|-|TRBV5-1
CASSRNTGNLNEQYF
TGCGCCAGCAGCCGGAATACAGGTAACCTGAACGAGCAGTACTTC
>TRBJ2-5|few|TRBD1|TRBV28
CASSDRGLYQETQYF
TGTGCCAGCAGTGACAGGGGGCTATACCAAGAGACCCAGTACTTC
>TRBJ1-2|-|-|TRBV2
CASRPRQESFYGYTF
TGTGCCAGCAGACCCCGACAGGAGTCATTCTATGGCTACACCTTC
>TRBJ2-5|-|TRBD2|TRBV2
CASSALVGAGGYQETQYF
TGTGCCAGCAGTGCCTTAGTAGGAGCGGGGGGTTATCAAGAGACCCAGTACTTC
>TRBJ2-3|few|-|TRBV20-1
CSALFREGTDTQYF
TGCAGTGCACTATTTAGGGAAGGGACAGATACGCAGTATTTT
>TRBJ2-1|-|-|TRBV12-3/TRBV12-4
CASSLNRLDERFF
TGTGCCAGCAGTTTAAACCGCCTCGATGAGCGGTTCTTC
>TRBJ2-2|-|-|TRBV9
CASSVVQGQAGELFF
TGTGCCAGCAGCGTAGTACAGGGTCAGGCCGGGGAGCTGTTTTTT
>TRBJ1-1|-|TRBD1|TRBV5-1
CASSPAWTGGTEAFF
TGCGCCAGCAGCCCCGCCTGGACAGGGGGGACTGAAGCTTTCTTT
>TRBJ2-3|-|TRBD1|TRBV7-8
CASSSRDRGPGDTQYF
TGTGCCAGCAGCAGCCGGGACAGGGGGCCCGGAGATACGCAGTATTTT
>TRBJ2-3|-|-|TRBV20-1
CSASRGTDTQYF
TGCAGTGCTAGTAGGGGCACAGATACGCAGTATTTT
>TRBJ2-2|-|TRBD1|TRBV5-1
CASSFWDREAGELFF
TGCGCCAGCAGCTTTTGGGACAGGGAGGCCGGGGAGCTGTTTTTT
>TRBJ2-7|-|-|TRBV27
CASSLSMTGYEQYF
TGTGCCAGCAGTTTATCGATGACCGGCTACGAGCAGTACTTC
>TRBJ2-1|-|TRBD2|TRBV18
CASSPGLAGETQFF
TGTGCCAGCTCACCGGGACTCGCGGGAGAGACCCAGTTCTTC
>TRBJ1-1|-|TRBD1|TRBV7-9
CASSRDRAGNTEAFF
TGTGCCAGCAGCCGGGACAGGGCCGGTAACACTGAAGCTTTCTTT
>TRBJ1-2|few|-|TRBV4-1
CASSHSTSHTF
TGCGCCAGCAGCCACAGTACTAGCCACACCTTC
>TRBJ1-2|many|-|TRBV12-3/TRBV12-4
CASSLAPDGAYGYTF
TGTGCCAGCAGTTTAGCACCCGATGGGGCCTATGGCTACACCTTC